The rows below give T cell receptor beta chains drawn from one sample of a study of blood T cell repertoires in COVID-19. Profiling relied on immunoSEQ multiplex PCR, and the TCRdb table lists in-frame clones only, not all of them. The table records 210,000 or so clones, about nine tenths of them present only once. The source material was PBMCs or T cells enriched from blood (not recorded which). The receptors were sampled from a woman between 50 and 59 years old in a cohort exposed to, infected with or recovered from COVID-19 (not recorded which). The CDR3 runs from the conserved cysteine through the conserved F or W. Each record gives: CDR3 length, D gene, J gene, V gene, clone size, CDR3 protein, CDR3 DNA. A D gene is named only where the DNA matches it firmly. Size is omitted from some rows. Given values are once, few, many or a class for expanded clones.

CDR3 length: 14; D gene: .; J gene: TRBJ1-1; V gene: TRBV6-5; clone size: .; CDR3 protein: CASSYEGRGTEAFF; CDR3 DNA: TGTGCCAGCAGTTATGAGGGGAGGGGCACTGAAGCTTTCTTT
CDR3 length: 14; D gene: .; J gene: TRBJ1-5; V gene: TRBV5-1; clone size: .; CDR3 protein: CASSLGGYGQPQHF; CDR3 DNA: TGCGCCAGCAGCTTAGGGGGTTACGGGCAGCCCCAGCATTTT
CDR3 length: 14; D gene: TRBD2; J gene: TRBJ2-2; V gene: TRBV6-4; clone size: .; CDR3 protein: CASSLLAGAGELFF; CDR3 DNA: TGTGCCAGCAGCTTACTAGCGGGGGCCGGGGAGCTGTTTTTT
CDR3 length: 13; D gene: .; J gene: TRBJ1-3; V gene: TRBV6-5; clone size: .; CDR3 protein: CASELTYGNTIYF; CDR3 DNA: TGTGCCAGCGAATTAACTTACGGAAACACCATATATTTT
CDR3 length: 12; D gene: .; J gene: TRBJ1-4; V gene: TRBV7-2; clone size: many; CDR3 protein: CASSRDTEKLFF; CDR3 DNA: TGTGCCAGCAGCCGGGACACAGAAAAACTGTTTTTT
CDR3 length: 16; D gene: TRBD1; J gene: TRBJ1-2; V gene: TRBV28; clone size: .; CDR3 protein: CASSPTGVSSGEGYTF; CDR3 DNA: TGTGCCAGCAGCCCGACAGGGGTCTCCTCGGGAGAAGGCTACACCTTC
CDR3 length: 17; D gene: .; J gene: TRBJ1-2; V gene: TRBV19; clone size: once; CDR3 protein: CASSYSPYRTANYGYTF; CDR3 DNA: TGTGCCAGTAGCTACTCGCCTTACAGGACAGCTAACTATGGCTACACCTTC
CDR3 length: 16; D gene: .; J gene: TRBJ2-2; V gene: TRBV2; clone size: .; CDR3 protein: CASSVRQAGGTGELFF; CDR3 DNA: TGTGCCAGCAGTGTAAGGCAGGCGGGTGGCACCGGGGAGCTGTTTTTT
CDR3 length: 15; D gene: TRBD2; J gene: TRBJ2-3; V gene: TRBV15; clone size: .; CDR3 protein: CATSSLAGGLDTQYF; CDR3 DNA: TGTGCCACCAGCAGCTTAGCGGGGGGGCTGGATACGCAGTATTTT
CDR3 length: 16; D gene: .; J gene: TRBJ2-1; V gene: TRBV6-6; clone size: once; CDR3 protein: CASSSATGFAYNEQFF; CDR3 DNA: TGTGCCAGCAGTAGCGCTACAGGGTTTGCCTACAATGAGCAGTTCTTC
CDR3 length: 12; D gene: .; J gene: TRBJ1-2; V gene: TRBV12-3/TRBV12-4; clone size: .; CDR3 protein: CASRAGDNGYTF; CDR3 DNA: TGTGCCAGCCGTGCAGGGGATAATGGCTACACCTTC
CDR3 length: 14; D gene: .; J gene: TRBJ1-2; V gene: TRBV7-2; clone size: .; CDR3 protein: CASSKTGANYGYTF; CDR3 DNA: TGTGCCAGCAGTAAAACAGGAGCTAACTATGGCTACACCTTC
CDR3 length: 19; D gene: .; J gene: TRBJ1-3; V gene: TRBV18; clone size: .; CDR3 protein: CASSIRPQPVDKTGNTIYF; CDR3 DNA: TGTGCCAGCTCGATCCGACCGCAACCGGTGGACAAAACTGGAAACACCATATATTTT
CDR3 length: 15; D gene: .; J gene: TRBJ2-3; V gene: TRBV9; clone size: .; CDR3 protein: CASSVGGRVGDTQYF; CDR3 DNA: TGTGCCAGCAGCGTAGGGGGCAGGGTTGGAGATACGCAGTATTTT
CDR3 length: 12; D gene: .; J gene: TRBJ2-1; V gene: TRBV2; clone size: .; CDR3 protein: CASSEFGSEQFF; CDR3 DNA: TGTGCCAGCAGTGAATTTGGCAGTGAGCAGTTCTTC
CDR3 length: 15; D gene: TRBD1; J gene: TRBJ2-7; V gene: TRBV3-1/TRBV3-2; clone size: .; CDR3 protein: CASSKPGQGTYEQYF; CDR3 DNA: TGTGCCAGCAGCAAACCGGGACAGGGGACCTACGAGCAGTACTTC
CDR3 length: 13; D gene: .; J gene: TRBJ1-1; V gene: TRBV2; clone size: .; CDR3 protein: CASRVGEGTEAFF; CDR3 DNA: TGTGCCAGCAGAGTGGGGGAGGGCACTGAAGCTTTCTTT
CDR3 length: 14; D gene: .; J gene: TRBJ2-7; V gene: TRBV25-1; clone size: .; CDR3 protein: CASSEFQDSYEQYF; CDR3 DNA: TGTGCCAGCAGTGAATTTCAGGACTCCTACGAGCAGTACTTC
CDR3 length: 13; D gene: TRBD1; J gene: TRBJ1-1; V gene: TRBV11-2; clone size: .; CDR3 protein: CASKTGLNTEAFF; CDR3 DNA: TGTGCCAGCAAGACAGGGTTGAACACTGAAGCTTTCTTT
CDR3 length: 16; D gene: .; J gene: TRBJ2-5; V gene: TRBV5-5; clone size: .; CDR3 protein: CASSLGPTGNQETQYF; CDR3 DNA: TGTGCCAGCAGCTTGGGCCCGACAGGCAATCAAGAGACCCAGTACTTC
CDR3 length: 14; D gene: .; J gene: TRBJ1-6; V gene: TRBV5-5; clone size: once; CDR3 protein: CASSLSRGGSPLHF; CDR3 DNA: TGTGCCAGCAGCTTGTCCAGGGGCGGTTCACCCCTCCACTTT
CDR3 length: 13; D gene: .; J gene: TRBJ2-5; V gene: TRBV3-1/TRBV3-2; clone size: .; CDR3 protein: CASSHGGAETQYF; CDR3 DNA: TGTGCCAGCAGCCATGGGGGGGCGGAGACCCAGTACTTC
CDR3 length: 16; D gene: .; J gene: TRBJ1-4; V gene: TRBV4-2; clone size: once; CDR3 protein: CASSQDLRGLNEKLFF; CDR3 DNA: TGTGCCAGCAGCCAAGATTTACGAGGACTTAATGAAAAACTGTTTTTT
CDR3 length: 15; D gene: TRBD1; J gene: TRBJ2-3; V gene: TRBV7-9; clone size: .; CDR3 protein: CASSPGTGTTDTQYF; CDR3 DNA: TGTGCCAGCAGCCCCGGGACAGGGACCACAGATACGCAGTATTTT
CDR3 length: 14; D gene: .; J gene: TRBJ1-2; V gene: TRBV6-5; clone size: .; CDR3 protein: CASLDLGGAVGYTF; CDR3 DNA: TGTGCCAGCCTCGACCTGGGGGGGGCTGTCGGCTACACCTTC
CDR3 length: 14; D gene: TRBD1; J gene: TRBJ1-1; V gene: TRBV27; clone size: .; CDR3 protein: CASTYSGGQTEAFF; CDR3 DNA: TGTGCCAGCACCTACTCCGGGGGACAGACTGAAGCTTTCTTT
CDR3 length: 13; D gene: TRBD1; J gene: TRBJ1-1; V gene: TRBV7-3; clone size: .; CDR3 protein: CASSSDRDTEAFF; CDR3 DNA: TGTGCCAGCAGCTCCGACAGGGACACTGAAGCTTTCTTT
CDR3 length: 12; D gene: .; J gene: TRBJ2-7; V gene: TRBV13; clone size: once; CDR3 protein: CASSLIRGEQYF; CDR3 DNA: TGTGCCAGCAGCTTAATCCGCGGGGAGCAGTACTTC
CDR3 length: 16; D gene: TRBD1; J gene: TRBJ2-2; V gene: TRBV7-2; clone size: .; CDR3 protein: CASSPRTGGLTGELFF; CDR3 DNA: TGTGCCAGCAGCCCCCGGACAGGGGGCCTCACCGGGGAGCTGTTTTTT
CDR3 length: 16; D gene: TRBD1; J gene: TRBJ2-2; V gene: TRBV6-5; clone size: once; CDR3 protein: CASSYPGTGQRGELFF; CDR3 DNA: TGTGCCAGCAGTTACCCGGGGACAGGGCAACGCGGGGAGCTGTTTTTT
CDR3 length: 16; D gene: .; J gene: TRBJ2-5; V gene: TRBV5-6; clone size: .; CDR3 protein: CASSLVWAKRQETQYF; CDR3 DNA: TGTGCCAGCAGCTTGGTTTGGGCCAAAAGGCAAGAGACCCAGTACTTC
CDR3 length: 16; D gene: .; J gene: TRBJ2-1; V gene: TRBV5-5; clone size: .; CDR3 protein: CASSLEASGNYNEQFF; CDR3 DNA: TGTGCCAGCAGCTTGGAGGCGTCAGGGAACTACAATGAGCAGTTCTTC
CDR3 length: 15; D gene: TRBD1; J gene: TRBJ2-3; V gene: TRBV9; clone size: .; CDR3 protein: CASHPGQTSTDTQYF; CDR3 DNA: TGTGCCAGTCACCCGGGACAGACTAGCACAGATACGCAGTATTTT
CDR3 length: 14; D gene: .; J gene: TRBJ1-2; V gene: TRBV25-1; clone size: .; CDR3 protein: CASSERVGGPGYTF; CDR3 DNA: TGTGCCAGCAGTGAAAGGGTCGGGGGGCCGGGCTACACCTTC